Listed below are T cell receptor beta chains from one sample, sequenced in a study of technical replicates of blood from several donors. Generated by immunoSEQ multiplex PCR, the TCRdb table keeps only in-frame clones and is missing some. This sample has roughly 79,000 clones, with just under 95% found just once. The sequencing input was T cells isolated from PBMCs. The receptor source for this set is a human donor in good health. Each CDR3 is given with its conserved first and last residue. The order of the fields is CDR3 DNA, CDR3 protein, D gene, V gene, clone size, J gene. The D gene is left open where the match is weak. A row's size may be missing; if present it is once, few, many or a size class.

TGTGCCAGCAGCTCAGACAGGGGACCTAATCAGCCCCAGCATTTT	CASSSDRGPNQPQHF	TRBD1	TRBV28	.	TRBJ1-5
TGTGCCAGCAGCCCCTTGGGGGGATTGAGCACTGAAGCTTTCTTT	CASSPLGGLSTEAFF	.	TRBV6-4	once	TRBJ1-1
TGTGCCAGCAGCCCCACTACTGACTACGAGCAGTACTTC	CASSPTTDYEQYF	.	TRBV7-9	.	TRBJ2-7
TGTGCCAGCAGTGAACTTAACAATGAGCAGTTCTTC	CASSELNNEQFF	.	TRBV25-1	.	TRBJ2-1
TGTGCCAGCAGTTTAATTCAGGGACAGGGAATCACTGAAGCTTTCTTT	CASSLIQGQGITEAFF	TRBD1	TRBV27	.	TRBJ1-1
TGTGCCAGCGAACCGGACAGGGAAAGCACCGGGGAGCTGTTTTTT	CASEPDRESTGELFF	TRBD1	TRBV28	.	TRBJ2-2
TGTGCCAGTAGTTATCTCGACGAGCAGTACTTC	CASSYLDEQYF	.	TRBV19	.	TRBJ2-7
TGCGCCAGCAGCCAGGGACAGGGGGCCTACAATGAGCAGTTCTTC	CASSQGQGAYNEQFF	TRBD1	TRBV5-1	.	TRBJ2-1
TGTGCCACCGTGGACAGGGTGAACACTGAAGCTTTCTTT	CATVDRVNTEAFF	TRBD1	TRBV25-1	.	TRBJ1-1
TGTGCCAGCCGAGGGACTAGCGATTACAATGAGCAGTTCTTC	CASRGTSDYNEQFF	TRBD2	TRBV11-3	.	TRBJ2-1
TGTGCCTGGAGCGGTCTAGCGGGAGAGGAGACCCAGTACTTC	CAWSGLAGEETQYF	TRBD2	TRBV30	.	TRBJ2-5
TGTGCCAGCTCACCCGGGACAGGTACCTACGAGCAGTACTTC	CASSPGTGTYEQYF	TRBD1	TRBV18	.	TRBJ2-7
TGTGCCAGCAGCTTGGCAGGGACAGGGGTTCAGCCCCAGCATTTT	CASSLAGTGVQPQHF	TRBD1	TRBV5-8	.	TRBJ1-5
TGTGCCAGCAGTTTAGCCTCAGGTGCGTACGAGCAGTACTTC	CASSLASGAYEQYF	.	TRBV27	.	TRBJ2-7
TGTGCCAGCAGCTTGGGGAATGGGGGGGGTTACGAGCAGTACTTC	CASSLGNGGGYEQYF	TRBD2	TRBV7-8	.	TRBJ2-7
TGTGCCAGCAGCTCACTAGCGGGAGGGCCCCCAGATACGCAGTATTTT	CASSSLAGGPPDTQYF	TRBD2	TRBV7-3	.	TRBJ2-3
TGTGCCAGCAGTGAAGGGTTGGGGAGCACTGAAGCTTTCTTT	CASSEGLGSTEAFF	.	TRBV2	.	TRBJ1-1
TGTGCCAGCCTTCCAGCTCCGGGACAGTCCCCCTACGAGCAGTACTTC	CASLPAPGQSPYEQYF	TRBD1	TRBV28	.	TRBJ2-7
TGTGCCAGCAGCTTGGCCGGGAATCAGCCCCAGCATTTT	CASSLAGNQPQHF	.	TRBV5-6	.	TRBJ1-5
TGTGCCAGCAGCTTCATAGGACAGGGGAACACTGAAGCTTTCTTT	CASSFIGQGNTEAFF	TRBD1	TRBV11-2	.	TRBJ1-1
TGTGCCAGCAGCGTAATGGACAGTAATTACACCTTC	CASSVMDSNYTF	.	TRBV9	.	TRBJ1-2
TGTGCCTGCGGGAGAGGTGGAAGCACAGATACGCAGTATTTT	CACGRGGSTDTQYF	.	TRBV30	few	TRBJ2-3
TGTGCCAGCAGCGTAGGACAGGGGGCACGCTACACCTTC	CASSVGQGARYTF	TRBD1	TRBV9	.	TRBJ1-2
TGTGCCAGCAGCCCGGGACTAGTTACCTACGAGCAGTACTTC	CASSPGLVTYEQYF	TRBD2	TRBV7-2	.	TRBJ2-7
TGCAGCGGTGGACTGATCACAGATACGCAGTATTTT	CSGGLITDTQYF	.	TRBV29-1	.	TRBJ2-3
TGCGCCAGCAGCCAAGAAATCCACATCTTCTTCTCCTACAATGAGCAGTTCTTC	CASSQEIHIFFSYNEQFF	.	TRBV4-1	.	TRBJ2-1
TGCGCCAGCAGCCTCCATTCCGCCTTTGGAGACAATGAGCAGTTCTTC	CASSLHSAFGDNEQFF	.	TRBV4-1	.	TRBJ2-1
TGTGCCAGCAATATCGGCCAGGGCTCCTACAATGAGCAGTTCTTC	CASNIGQGSYNEQFF	.	TRBV2	.	TRBJ2-1
TGTGCCAGCAGTAGCGGGAGGTATAGAACCGGGGAGCTGTTTTTT	CASSSGRYRTGELFF	TRBD2	TRBV5-8	.	TRBJ2-2
TGTGCCAGCAGTTTCCCAGGTTATAACTATGGCTACACCTTC	CASSFPGYNYGYTF	.	TRBV28	once	TRBJ1-2
TGTGCCAGTAGACGAGCAGGGGGCAATGAGCAGTTCTTC	CASRRAGGNEQFF	TRBD1	TRBV6-4	once	TRBJ2-1
TGTGCCAGCAGCGCATTGGAGGGGCGCGAGCAGTACTTC	CASSALEGREQYF	.	TRBV9	.	TRBJ2-7
TGTGCCAGCAGCCCTGAGACAGGCACTCCCATGAACACTGAAGCTTTCTTT	CASSPETGTPMNTEAFF	.	TRBV5-6	.	TRBJ1-1
TGTGCCAGCAGTTACACGGGCAATGAGCAGTTCTTC	CASSYTGNEQFF	.	TRBV6-5	.	TRBJ2-1
TGTGCCAGCAGTTTAGCGGCGAACACTGAAGCTTTCTTT	CASSLAANTEAFF	.	TRBV27	.	TRBJ1-1
TGTGCCAGCAGCCTAACTAGCGCGGGACTCCCCTACGAGCAGTACTTC	CASSLTSAGLPYEQYF	TRBD2	TRBV7-2	.	TRBJ2-7
TGTGCCAGTAGTGCCCCCGGGACTAGCGGTACTTTCCAAGAGACCCAGTACTTC	CASSAPGTSGTFQETQYF	TRBD2	TRBV19	.	TRBJ2-5
TGTGCCAGCAGTCGGGACTCCTTCCCCTACGAGCAGTACTTC	CASSRDSFPYEQYF	.	TRBV6-5	.	TRBJ2-7
TGTGCCACCAACCGGGGGGCGGCCTCTGGGGCCAACGTCCTGACTTTC	CATNRGAASGANVLTF	.	TRBV10-3	.	TRBJ2-6
TGTGCCAGCAGCTCCCTAGCGGGAGTAGGCGAGCAGTACTTC	CASSSLAGVGEQYF	TRBD2	TRBV7-3	.	TRBJ2-7
TGTGCCAGCAGCTTCCTACCCTACAATGAGCAGTTCTTC	CASSFLPYNEQFF	.	TRBV11-2	.	TRBJ2-1
TGTGCCAGCAGCAATGGATTGTCAGGGGGTAACGAGCAGTACTTC	CASSNGLSGGNEQYF	.	TRBV21-1	once	TRBJ2-7
TGCGCCAGCAGCCAAGATGGAGGTTCCTACAATGAGCAGTTCTTC	CASSQDGGSYNEQFF	.	TRBV4-1	.	TRBJ2-1
TGTGCCAGCAGCCCGTACTCCTACAATGAGCAGTTCTTC	CASSPYSYNEQFF	.	TRBV27	.	TRBJ2-1
TGCGCCAGCAGCTTGGTAACTAGCGGGGCCGGCGCCTCTGATGAGCAGTTCTTC	CASSLVTSGAGASDEQFF	TRBD2	TRBV5-1	.	TRBJ2-1
TGCGCCAGCACCGTGGGGAGCTCTGGAAACACCATATATTTT	CASTVGSSGNTIYF	.	TRBV5-1	.	TRBJ1-3
TGTGCCAGCAGCTTACCCCTAGGACTAGCGGGAGAAGAGACCCAGTACTTC	CASSLPLGLAGEETQYF	TRBD2	TRBV7-9	.	TRBJ2-5
TGTGCCAGCAGTTCCTCTAGCTCTACGGGTTACAATGAGCAGTTCTTC	CASSSSSSTGYNEQFF	.	TRBV27	.	TRBJ2-1
TGCAGCGTTGAAAGCCTCATGTCCCAATTAGCTAACTATGGCTACACCTTC	CSVESLMSQLANYGYTF	.	TRBV29-1	few	TRBJ1-2
TGTGCCACCAGAATAGACAGACGTGAAGCTTTCTTT	CATRIDRREAFF	.	TRBV28	.	TRBJ1-1